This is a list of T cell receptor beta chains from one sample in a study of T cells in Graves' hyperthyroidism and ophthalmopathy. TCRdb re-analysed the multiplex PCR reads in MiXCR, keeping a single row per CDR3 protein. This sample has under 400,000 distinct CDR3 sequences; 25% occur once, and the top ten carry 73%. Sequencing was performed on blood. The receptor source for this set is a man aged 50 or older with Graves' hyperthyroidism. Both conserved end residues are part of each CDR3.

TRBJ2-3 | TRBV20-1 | CSAKTTLPGLAGASTDTQYF
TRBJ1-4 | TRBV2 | CATVPGRGDEKLFF
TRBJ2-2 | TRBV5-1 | CASSLIGPPGELFF
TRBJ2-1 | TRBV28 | CASRPGGSSYNEQFF
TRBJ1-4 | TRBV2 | CASRGQTNEKLFF
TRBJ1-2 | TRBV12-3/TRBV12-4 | CASSLFQGGNGYTF
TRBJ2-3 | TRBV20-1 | CSASLLAGGTDTQYF
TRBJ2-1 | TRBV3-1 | CASSRPPGLADNEQFF
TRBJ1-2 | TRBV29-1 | CSVDRGGYTF
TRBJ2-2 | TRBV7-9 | CASSQTGGPRTGELFF
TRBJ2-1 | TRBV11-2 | CASSGPGTGGPNNEQFF
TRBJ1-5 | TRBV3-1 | CASSQEGEGQPQHF
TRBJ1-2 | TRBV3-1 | CASSHPTGNGYTF
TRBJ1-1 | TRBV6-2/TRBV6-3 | CASSYSIVSALGPTEAFF
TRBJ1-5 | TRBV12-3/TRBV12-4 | CASSFQGAQPQHF
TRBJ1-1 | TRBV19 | CASSIFSGNTEAFF
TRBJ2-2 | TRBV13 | CASSFGTSGSTGELFF
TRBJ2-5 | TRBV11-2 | CASSSGVGGETQYF
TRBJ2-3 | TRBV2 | CASSDWLQTTDTQYF